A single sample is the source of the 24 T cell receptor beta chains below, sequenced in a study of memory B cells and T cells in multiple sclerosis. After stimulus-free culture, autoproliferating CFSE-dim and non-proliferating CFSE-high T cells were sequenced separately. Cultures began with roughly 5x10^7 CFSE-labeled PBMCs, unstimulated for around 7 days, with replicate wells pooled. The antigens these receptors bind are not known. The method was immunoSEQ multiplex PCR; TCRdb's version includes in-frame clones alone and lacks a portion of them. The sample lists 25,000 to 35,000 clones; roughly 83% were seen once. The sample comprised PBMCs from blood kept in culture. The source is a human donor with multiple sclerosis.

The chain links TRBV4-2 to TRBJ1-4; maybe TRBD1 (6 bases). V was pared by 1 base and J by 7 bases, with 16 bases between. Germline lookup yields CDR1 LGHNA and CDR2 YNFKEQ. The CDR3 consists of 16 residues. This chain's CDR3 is CASSQGPRGSGEKLFF. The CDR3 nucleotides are TGTGCCAGCAGCCAAGGGCCCAGGGGCTCAGGTGAAAAACTGTTTTTT.

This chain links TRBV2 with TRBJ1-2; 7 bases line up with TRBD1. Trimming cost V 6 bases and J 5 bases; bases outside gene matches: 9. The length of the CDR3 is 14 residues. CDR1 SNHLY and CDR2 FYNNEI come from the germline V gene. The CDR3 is CASRTEQGKYGYTF. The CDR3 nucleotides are TGTGCCAGCAGGACGGAACAGGGGAAATATGGCTACACCTTC. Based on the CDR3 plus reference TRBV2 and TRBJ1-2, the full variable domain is EPEVTQTPSHQVTQMGQEVILRCVPISNHLYFYWYRQILGQKVEFLVSFYNNEISEKSEIFDDQFSVERPDGSNFTLKIRSTKLEDSAMYFCASRTEQGKYGYTFGSGTRLTVV.

CDR3 DNA sequence: TGTGCCAGCAGCGTAGGAGGCCTAAGAGAGACCCAGTACTTC. Translated, it gives CASSVGGLRETQYF. This chain connects TRBV9 to TRBJ2-5; no firm D call. CDR3 length: 14 amino acids. The V end lost 0 bases, the J end lost 4 bases, and 10 bases lay between the germline ends. Germline lookup yields CDR1 SGDLS and CDR2 YYNGEE.

Here the CDR3 DNA reads TGTGCCAGTACGACTAGCGGGTATACCTACAATGAGCAGTTCTTC. Its translation: CASTTSGYTYNEQFF. The V and J genes are TRBV19 and TRBJ2-1, with TRBD2 identical over 10 bases. In germline, CDR1 is LNHDA, CDR2 SQIVND (reference sequence). This CDR3 has 15 amino acids. Unmatched junction bases numbered 5, after V lost 7 bases and J lost 2 bases.

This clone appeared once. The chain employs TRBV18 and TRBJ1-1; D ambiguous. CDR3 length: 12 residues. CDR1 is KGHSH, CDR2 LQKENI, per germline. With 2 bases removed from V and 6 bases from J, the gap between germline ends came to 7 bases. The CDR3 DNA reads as TGTGCCAGCTCACCAGGAGCGGCTGAAGCTTTCTTT. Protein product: CASSPGAAEAFF.

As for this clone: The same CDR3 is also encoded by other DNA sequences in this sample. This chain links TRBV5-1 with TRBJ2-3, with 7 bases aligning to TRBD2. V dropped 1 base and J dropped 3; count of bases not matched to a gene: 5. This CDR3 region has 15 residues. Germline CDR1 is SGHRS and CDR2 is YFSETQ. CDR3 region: CASSLRGLPTDTQYF. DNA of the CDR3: TGCGCCAGCAGCTTGAGGGGACTACCAACAGATACGCAGTATTTT.

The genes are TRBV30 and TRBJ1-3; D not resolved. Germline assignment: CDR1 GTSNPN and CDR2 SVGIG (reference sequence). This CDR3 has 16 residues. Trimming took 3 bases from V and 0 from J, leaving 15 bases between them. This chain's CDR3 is CAWRRPGLGSGNTIYF. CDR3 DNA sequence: TGTGCCTGGAGGAGGCCGGGCTTGGGCTCTGGAAACACCATATATTTT.

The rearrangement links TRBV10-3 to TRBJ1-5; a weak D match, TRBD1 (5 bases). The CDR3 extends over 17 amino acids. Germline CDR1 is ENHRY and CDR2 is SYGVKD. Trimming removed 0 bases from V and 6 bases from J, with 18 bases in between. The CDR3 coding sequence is TGTGCCATCAGTGAGTCTTCTCAGAGAGCCGGGGGTCAGCCCCAGCATTTT. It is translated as CAISESSQRAGGQPQHF.

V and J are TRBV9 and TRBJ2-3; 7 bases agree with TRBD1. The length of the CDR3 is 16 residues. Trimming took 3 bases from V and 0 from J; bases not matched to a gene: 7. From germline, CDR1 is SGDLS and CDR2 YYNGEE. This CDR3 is CASSADPRGSTDTQYF. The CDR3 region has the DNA TGTGCCAGCAGCGCGGACCCCAGGGGGAGCACAGATACGCAGTATTTT. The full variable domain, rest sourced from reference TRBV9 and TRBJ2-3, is DSGVTQTPKHLITATGQRVTLRCSPRSGDLSVYWYQQSLDQGLQFLIQYYNGEERAKGNILERFSAQQFPDLHSELNLSSLELGDSALYFCASSADPRGSTDTQYFGPGTRLTVL.

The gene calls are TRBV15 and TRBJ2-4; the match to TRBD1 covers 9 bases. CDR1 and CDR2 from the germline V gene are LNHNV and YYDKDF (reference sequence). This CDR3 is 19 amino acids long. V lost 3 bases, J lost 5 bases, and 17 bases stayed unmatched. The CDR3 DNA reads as TGTGCCACCAGCAGGGGACAGGGTTCCCTGTTCAGGGGCCAAAACATTCAGTACTTC. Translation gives CATSRGQGSLFRGQNIQYF.

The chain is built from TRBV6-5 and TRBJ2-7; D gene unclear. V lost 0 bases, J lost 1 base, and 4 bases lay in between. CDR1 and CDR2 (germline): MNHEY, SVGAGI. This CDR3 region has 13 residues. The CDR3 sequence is CASSYSTSYEQYF. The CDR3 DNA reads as TGTGCCAGCAGTTACTCGACGTCCTACGAGCAGTACTTC.

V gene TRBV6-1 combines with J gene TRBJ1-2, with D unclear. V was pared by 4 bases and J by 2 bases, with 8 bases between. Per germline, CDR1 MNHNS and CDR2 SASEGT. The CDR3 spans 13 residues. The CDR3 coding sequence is TGTGCCAGCAGTGTGACACAGAACTATGGCTACACCTTC. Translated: CASSVTQNYGYTF.

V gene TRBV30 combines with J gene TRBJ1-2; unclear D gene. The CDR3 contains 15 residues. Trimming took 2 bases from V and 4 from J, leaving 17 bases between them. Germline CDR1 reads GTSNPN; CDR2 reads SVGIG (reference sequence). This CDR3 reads CAWSPYGSLSYGYTF. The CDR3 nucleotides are TGTGCCTGGAGTCCCTACGGCAGCTTGAGCTATGGCTACACCTTC. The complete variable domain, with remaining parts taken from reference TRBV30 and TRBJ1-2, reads SQTIHQWPATLVQPVGSPLSLECTVEGTSNPNLYWYRQAAGRGLQLLFYSVGIGQISSEVPQNLSASRPQDRQFILSSKKLLLSDSGFYLCAWSPYGSLSYGYTFGSGTRLTVV.

This chain's CDR3 is CASRTGGNGYTF. CDR3 sequence (DNA): TGTGCCAGCAGAACAGGGGGTAATGGCTACACCTTC. The genes are TRBV6-6 and TRBJ1-2, with 8 bases matching TRBD1. The germline V gene encodes CDR1 MNHNY and CDR2 SVGAGI (reference sequence). Trimming cost V 6 bases and J 6 bases; bases outside gene matches: 3. CDR3 length: 12 residues.

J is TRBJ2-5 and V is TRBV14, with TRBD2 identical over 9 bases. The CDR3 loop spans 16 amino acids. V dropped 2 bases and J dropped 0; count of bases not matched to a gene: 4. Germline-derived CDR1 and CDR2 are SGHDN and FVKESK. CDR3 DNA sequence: TGTGCCAGCAGCCAACTAGCGGGGTTGTACCAAGAGACCCAGTACTTC. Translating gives CASSQLAGLYQETQYF.

For the CDR3, the DNA is TGTGCCAGCAGTTTATTTCCTAGCGGAGAATACGAGCAGTACTTC. The encoded protein is CASSLFPSGEYEQYF. The rearrangement links TRBV27 to TRBJ2-7; TRBD2 aligns across 7 bases. From germline, CDR1 is MNHEY and CDR2 SMNVEV (reference sequence). The CDR3 consists of 15 residues. V dropped 1 base and J dropped 4; count of bases not matched to a gene: 7.

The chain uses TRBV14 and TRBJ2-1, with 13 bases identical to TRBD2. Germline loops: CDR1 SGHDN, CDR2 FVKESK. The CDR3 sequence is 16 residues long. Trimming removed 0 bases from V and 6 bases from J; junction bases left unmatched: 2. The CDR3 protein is CASSQERTSGSNEQFF. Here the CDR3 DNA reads TGTGCCAGCAGCCAAGAGAGGACTAGCGGGAGCAATGAGCAGTTCTTC.

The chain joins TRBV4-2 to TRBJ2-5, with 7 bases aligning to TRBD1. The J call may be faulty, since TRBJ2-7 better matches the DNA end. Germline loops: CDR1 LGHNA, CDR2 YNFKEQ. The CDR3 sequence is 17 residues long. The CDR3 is CASSQDLRTGRENEQYF. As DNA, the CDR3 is TGTGCCAGCAGCCAAGATCTTCGGACAGGTCGGGAAAACGAGCAGTACTTC.

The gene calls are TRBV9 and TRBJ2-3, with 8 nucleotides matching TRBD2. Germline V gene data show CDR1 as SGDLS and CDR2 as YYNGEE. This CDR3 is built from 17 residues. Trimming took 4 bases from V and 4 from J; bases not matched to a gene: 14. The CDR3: CASSKYPPGGAADTQYF. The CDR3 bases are TGTGCCAGCAGCAAATACCCCCCCGGGGGGGCCGCAGATACGCAGTATTTT.

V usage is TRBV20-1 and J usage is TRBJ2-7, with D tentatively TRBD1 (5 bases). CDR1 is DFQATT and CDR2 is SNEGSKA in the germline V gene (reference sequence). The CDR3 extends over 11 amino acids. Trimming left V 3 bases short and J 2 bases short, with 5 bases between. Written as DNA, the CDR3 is TGCAGTGCTAGGGACACCTACGAGCAGTACTTC. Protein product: CSARDTYEQYF.

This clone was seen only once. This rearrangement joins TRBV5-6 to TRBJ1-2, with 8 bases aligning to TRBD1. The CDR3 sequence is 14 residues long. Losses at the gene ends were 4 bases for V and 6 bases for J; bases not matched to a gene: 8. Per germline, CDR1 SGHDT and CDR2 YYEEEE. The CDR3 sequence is CASSLWTGWDGYTF. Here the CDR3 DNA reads TGTGCCAGCAGCCTATGGACAGGGTGGGATGGCTACACCTTC. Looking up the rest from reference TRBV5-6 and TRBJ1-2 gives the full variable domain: DAGVTQSPTHLIKTRGQQVTLRCSPKSGHDTVSWYQQALGQGPQFIFQYYEEEERQRGNFPDRFSGHQFPNYSSELNVNALLLGDSALYLCASSLWTGWDGYTFGSGTRLTVV.

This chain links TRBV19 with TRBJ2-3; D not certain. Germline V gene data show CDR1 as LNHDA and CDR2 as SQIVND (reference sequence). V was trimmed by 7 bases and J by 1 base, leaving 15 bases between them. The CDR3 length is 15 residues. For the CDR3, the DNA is TGTGCCAGTACCCCTGGCGGTGTCGGCACAGATACGCAGTATTTT. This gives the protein CASTPGGVGTDTQYF.

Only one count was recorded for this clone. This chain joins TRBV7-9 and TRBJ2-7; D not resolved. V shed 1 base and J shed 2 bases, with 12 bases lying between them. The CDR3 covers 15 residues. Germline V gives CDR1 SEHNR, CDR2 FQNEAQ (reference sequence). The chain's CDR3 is CASSLEGRWPYEQYF. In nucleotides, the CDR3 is TGTGCCAGCAGCTTAGAAGGCCGTTGGCCCTACGAGCAGTACTTC.

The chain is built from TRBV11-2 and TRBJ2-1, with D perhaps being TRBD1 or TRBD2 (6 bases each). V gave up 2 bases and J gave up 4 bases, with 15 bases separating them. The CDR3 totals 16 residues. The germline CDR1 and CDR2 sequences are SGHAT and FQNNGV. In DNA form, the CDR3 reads TGTGCCAGCAGCTTATACGGGGGCCTCTCTTACAATGAGCAGTTCTTC. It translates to CASSLYGGLSYNEQFF.